This T cell receptor beta chain came from a study of T cell repertoires in cytomegalovirus infection. Germline-derived CDR1 and CDR2 are PRHDT and FYEKMQ (reference sequence). V lost 6 bases to trimming and J lost 5 bases, with 14 bases between them. The CDR3 is 13 amino acids. TCRdb reprocessed the reads with MiXCR, giving one entry per CDR3 protein. The sample lists more than 150,000 distinct CDR3 sequences, roughly a fifth occurring once. Material for sequencing was PBMCs. The V call is TRBV13, the J call TRBJ2-7, with D perhaps being TRBD1 or TRBD2 (5 bases each). This clonotype was obtained from a human donor in good health (CMV status not recorded). Some clones in this sample may be carry-over from other donors' samples. DNA for the CDR3: TGTGCCAGCAGTCCAAACCGGGACCACGAGCAGTACTTC. Encoded protein: CASSPNRDHEQYF.